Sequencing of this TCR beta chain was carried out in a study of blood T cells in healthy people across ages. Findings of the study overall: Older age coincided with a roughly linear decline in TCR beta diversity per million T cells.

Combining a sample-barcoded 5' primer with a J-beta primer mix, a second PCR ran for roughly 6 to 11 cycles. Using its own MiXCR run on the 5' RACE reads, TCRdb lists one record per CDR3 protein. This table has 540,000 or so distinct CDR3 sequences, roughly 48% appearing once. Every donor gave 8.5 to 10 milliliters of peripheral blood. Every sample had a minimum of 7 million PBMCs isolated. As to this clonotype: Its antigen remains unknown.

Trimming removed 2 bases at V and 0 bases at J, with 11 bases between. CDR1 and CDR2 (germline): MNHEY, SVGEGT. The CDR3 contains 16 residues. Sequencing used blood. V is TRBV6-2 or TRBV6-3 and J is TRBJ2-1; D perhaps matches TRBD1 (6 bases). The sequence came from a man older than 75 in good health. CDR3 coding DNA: TGTGCCAGCAGTTACCCCCAGGGGCCCTCCTACAATGAGCAGTTCTTC. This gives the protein CASSYPQGPSYNEQFF.